This is a list of T cell receptor beta chains from one sample in a study of CD8+CD57+ T cells in acquired aplastic anemia. Each CDR3 protein is one row after TCRdb ran MiXCR on the reads. The data hold about 180,000 distinct CDR3 sequences, with roughly 48% observed a single time. Input material: sorted CD4+, CD8+, or CD8+CD57+ T cells (not recorded which) from PBMCs. The receptors stem from a human donor with aplastic anemia. The CDR3 runs from the conserved cysteine through the conserved F or W. D genes are given only for firm matches. Only part of the rows carry a size: once, few, many, or a class if the clone is expanded.

TRBJ2-1	TRBV25-1	NA	TRBD2	CASSELGTGTTHNEQFF	TGTGCCAGCAGTGAGCTCGGGACCGGGACTACGCACAATGAGCAGTTCTTC
TRBJ2-3	TRBV24-1	few	TRBD1	CATFRDRGRDTDTQYF	TGTGCCACCTTCCGGGACAGGGGGCGAGACACAGATACGCAGTATTTT
TRBJ2-5	TRBV5-4	many	TRBD1	CASSYTGGLETQYF	TGTGCCAGCAGCTACACAGGGGGCTTGGAGACCCAGTACTTC
TRBJ1-6	TRBV7-2	NA	TRBD1	CASRIGQENNSPLHF	TGTGCCAGCAGGATCGGACAGGAGAATAATTCACCCCTCCACTTT
TRBJ2-5	TRBV6-1	many	TRBD2	CASSRLAGQETQYF	TGTGCCAGCAGCCGACTAGCGGGACAAGAGACCCAGTACTTC
TRBJ1-6	TRBV7-3	NA	NA	CASSQASGGGSYNSPLHF	TGTGCCAGCAGCCAGGCTAGCGGGGGGGGCTCCTATAATTCACCCCTCCACTTT
TRBJ1-6	TRBV2	medium-sized	NA	CASAGLGSYNSPLHF	TGTGCCAGCGCGGGGCTTGGGTCCTATAATTCACCCCTCCACTTT
TRBJ2-1	TRBV29-1	many	TRBD1	CSVYGQAGDNEQFF	TGCAGCGTCTACGGACAGGCTGGGGACAATGAGCAGTTCTTC
TRBJ2-1	TRBV24-1	few	TRBD2	CATSDLGLAGDNEQFF	TGTGCCACCAGTGATTTGGGGCTAGCGGGGGACAATGAGCAGTTCTTC
TRBJ1-2	TRBV29-1	many	NA	CSVVVGVDGYTF	TGCAGCGTGGTCGTTGGAGTGGATGGCTACACCTTC
TRBJ1-1	TRBV5-6	NA	NA	CASSFGNTQNTEAFF	TGTGCCAGCAGCTTTGGTAACACTCAGAACACTGAAGCTTTCTTT
TRBJ2-3	TRBV20-1	few	NA	CSAWARTDTQYF	TGCAGTGCATGGGCCCGGACAGATACGCAGTATTTT
TRBJ1-1	TRBV25-1	many	NA	CASSATQARPEAFF	TGTGCCAGCAGTGCCACCCAAGCAAGACCTGAAGCTTTCTTT
TRBJ1-5	TRBV12-3/TRBV12-4	NA	NA	CASSPLVGGAGQPQHF	TGTGCCAGCAGTCCCCTGGTCGGAGGGGCCGGGCAGCCCCAGCATTTT
TRBJ2-3	TRBV24-1	many	TRBD1	CATSDGDRGNTDTQYF	TGTGCCACCAGTGATGGGGACAGGGGAAACACAGATACGCAGTATTTT
TRBJ2-3	TRBV12-3/TRBV12-4	NA	TRBD1	CASSLTGGSDTQYF	TGTGCCAGCAGTTTGACAGGGGGGTCAGATACGCAGTATTTT
TRBJ1-5	TRBV2	many	NA	CASSEGSYSNQPQHF	TGTGCCAGCAGTGAAGGCAGCTATAGCAATCAGCCCCAGCATTTT
TRBJ1-2	TRBV6-1	NA	TRBD1	CASSRDRAALHCGYTF	TGTGCCAGCAGCCGGGACAGGGCCGCCCTTCACTGTGGCTACACCTTC
TRBJ2-7	TRBV3-1	many	NA	CASSQVEDEQYF	TGTGCCAGCAGCCAAGTGGAGGACGAGCAGTACTTC
TRBJ1-2	TRBV20-1	NA	NA	CSARGLDSSGYTF	TGCAGTGCTAGAGGATTGGACAGTAGTGGCTACACCTTC
TRBJ2-6	TRBV7-3	many	NA	CASSTTGTRGSGANVLTF	TGTGCCAGCAGCACTACCGGGACAAGGGGCTCTGGGGCCAACGTCCTGACTTTC
TRBJ1-1	TRBV12-3/TRBV12-4	NA	NA	CASRRVAEAFF	TGTGCCAGCAGGAGAGTCGCTGAAGCTTTCTTT
TRBJ2-3	TRBV2	many	NA	CASRRTGWNADTQYF	TGTGCCAGCAGGCGGACTGGGTGGAACGCAGATACGCAGTATTTT
TRBJ2-7	TRBV10-3	NA	NA	CAISGSESEQYF	TGTGCCATCAGTGGGTCGGAATCAGAGCAGTACTTC
TRBJ2-3	TRBV7-9	NA	NA	CAPGSNTDTQYF	TGTGCCCCGGGCAGTAACACAGATACGCAGTATTTT
TRBJ1-2	TRBV10-3	NA	TRBD1	CAISSGTGGGGYGYTF	TGTGCCATCAGTTCCGGGACAGGGGGTGGGGGCTATGGCTACACCTTC
TRBJ2-3	TRBV18	NA	TRBD2	CASSPRTSGTDTQYF	TGTGCCAGCTCACCAAGGACTAGCGGGACAGATACGCAGTATTTT
TRBJ2-3	TRBV5-1	NA	NA	CASSLAGWESTDTQYF	TGCGCCAGCAGCTTGGCTGGGTGGGAGTCCACAGATACGCAGTATTTT
TRBJ2-1	TRBV2	NA	TRBD2	CASSDKGGSLYNEQFF	TGTGCCAGCAGTGATAAGGGCGGGAGCTTATACAATGAGCAGTTCTTC
TRBJ2-1	TRBV6-5	many	TRBD1	CASSYAGRDRVYNEQFF	TGTGCCAGCAGTTACGCAGGCCGGGACAGGGTCTACAATGAGCAGTTCTTC
TRBJ1-6	TRBV9	NA	NA	CASSAGGSPLHF	TGTGCCAGCAGCGCTGGTGGCTCACCCCTCCACTTT
TRBJ1-3	TRBV11-2	many	NA	CASSLREGSGNTIYF	TGTGCCAGCAGCTTAAGGGAAGGATCTGGAAACACCATATATTTT
TRBJ2-7	TRBV4-1	many	TRBD1	CASSQQGGTGLSYDEQYF	TGCGCCAGCAGCCAACAGGGGGGGACAGGGCTATCCTATGACGAGCAGTACTTC
TRBJ1-5	TRBV20-1	many	NA	CSARVSGLYSNQPQHF	TGCAGTGCTAGAGTCTCGGGATTGTATAGCAATCAGCCCCAGCATTTT
TRBJ2-1	TRBV5-1	NA	TRBD2	CASAGLAGDMLYNEQFF	TGCGCCAGCGCGGGGCTAGCGGGGGATATGCTATACAATGAGCAGTTCTTC
TRBJ1-1	TRBV2	NA	TRBD1	CASRPDRLNTEALF	TGCGCCAGCAGGCCGGACAGGCTGAACACTGAAGCTCTCTTT
TRBJ2-7	TRBV25-1	NA	NA	CASSGVGLFSYEQYF	TGTGCCAGCAGTGGAGTTGGACTTTTCTCCTACGAGCAGTACTTC
TRBJ1-2	TRBV7-9	many	TRBD1	CASSPGSAGQGAYGYTF	TGTGCCAGCAGCCCCGGAAGCGCGGGACAGGGGGCGTATGGCTACACCTTC
TRBJ1-3	TRBV15	NA	NA	CATSKVGRGNTIYF	TGTGCCACCAGCAAAGTAGGTCGTGGAAACACCATATATTTT
TRBJ2-7	TRBV19	NA	TRBD2	CASSAAGGYEQYF	TGTGCCAGTAGTGCGGCGGGAGGGTACGAGCAGTACTTC
TRBJ2-6	TRBV11-2	NA	TRBD1	CASSPGQGFGANVLTF	TGTGCCAGCAGCCCAGGACAGGGCTTCGGGGCCAACGTCCTGACTTTC
TRBJ1-6	TRBV19	NA	TRBD1	CASSTPGQPNSPLHF	TGTGCCAGTAGTACGCCGGGACAGCCTAATTCACCCCTCCACTTT
TRBJ1-2	TRBV4-3	many	NA	CASSQSQRVNGYTF	TGCGCCAGCAGCCAAAGCCAAAGGGTCAATGGCTACACCTTC
TRBJ2-3	TRBV5-1	many	TRBD2	CASSTLGLDNPDTQYF	TGCGCCAGCAGCACATTGGGACTAGACAATCCAGATACGCAGTATTTT
TRBJ1-2	TRBV6-5	NA	NA	CASSYRPGVGYTF	TGTGCCAGCAGTTATCGGCCAGGAGTTGGCTACACCTTC
TRBJ1-3	TRBV5-1	many	NA	CASSSEVGRNSGNTIYF	TGCGCCAGCAGCTCGGAAGTTGGACGGAACTCTGGAAACACCATATATTTT
TRBJ1-2	TRBV5-1	NA	TRBD1	CASSQRTGSHYGYTF	TGCGCCAGCAGCCAACGGACAGGATCGCACTATGGCTACACCTTC
TRBJ2-1	TRBV19	many	NA	CASSRGPNNEQFF	TGTGCCAGTAGTAGAGGACCAAACAATGAGCAGTTCTTC